Presented here are 17 T cell receptor beta chains from one specimen sequenced in a study of T cells after yellow fever vaccination. TCRdb ran MiXCR on the 5' RACE reads and lists one entry per CDR3 protein. The sample includes 150,000 or so distinct CDR3 sequences, 5% to 8% of them seen just once. The material was CD4+ T cells sorted from PBMCs, obtained 10 days after the yellow fever booster vaccination. The receptor source for this set is a man aged 30-40 years who received the YFV17D yellow fever vaccine.

This clonotype was seen ten or more times. The chain joins TRBV7-2 to TRBJ2-7; 10 bases are a match to TRBD2. Germline V gene lookup returns CDR1 SGHTA and CDR2 FQGNSA. V trimming: 6 bases; J trimming: 3 bases; junction bases outside the gene matches: 2. This CDR3 is 13 amino acids long. The CDR3 nucleotides read TGTGCCAGCAGGCTAGCGGGAGACTACGAGCAGTACTTC. The encoded protein is CASRLAGDYEQYF.

This clonotype was seen at least ten times. The rearrangement joins TRBV6-4 to TRBJ2-3; no reliable D call. The V end was cut by 4 bases, the J end by 1 base, with 12 bases between. From germline, CDR1 is MRHNA and CDR2 SNTAGT. This CDR3 comprises 15 residues. The CDR3 loop is CASSGEPSGTDTQYF. The CDR3 DNA reads TGTGCCAGCAGTGGAGAACCCAGTGGCACAGATACGCAGTATTTT.

The sample holds many counts of this clonotype. The CDR3 protein is CSVGTGVFYGYTF. The CDR3 DNA is TGCAGCGTAGGGACAGGGGTTTTCTATGGCTACACCTTC. The rearrangement uses TRBV29-1 and TRBJ1-2, with TRBD1 matching 10 bases. With V trimmed by 6 bases and J by 4 bases, 5 bases remained unmatched. Germline V lookup: CDR1 SQVTM, CDR2 ANQGSEA. The CDR3 totals 13 residues.

This clonotype has a count of ten or more. The genes are TRBV3-1 and TRBJ1-2; D is possibly TRBD1 (6 bases). The CDR3 has 14 residues. Germline V gene sequence: CDR1 LGHDT, CDR2 YNNKEL (reference sequence). The V end was cut by 1 base, the J end by 3 bases, with 9 bases between. Here the CDR3 DNA reads TGTGCCAGCAGCCAAGGGACAGCCTACTATGGCTACACCTTC. Its translation is CASSQGTAYYGYTF.

This clonotype was counted between two and nine times. The chain is built from TRBV20-1 and TRBJ2-1; unclear D gene. V was cut by 2 bases and J by 15 bases, with 17 bases left in between. CDR1 is DFQATT and CDR2 is SNEGSKA in the germline V gene (reference sequence). CDR3 size: 12 residues. CDR3 DNA: TGCAGTGCTAGAACCGGGCCCCTGCATTGGTTCTTC. Translated: CSARTGPLHWFF.

The genes are TRBV5-1 and TRBJ2-1; D might be TRBD1 or TRBD2, each matching 6 bases. The CDR3 totals 15 residues. The germline CDR1 and CDR2 sequences are SGHRS and YFSETQ. V shed 4 bases and J shed 6 bases, with 17 bases lying between them. The CDR3 reads CASSGGPEFINEQFF. The CDR3 DNA sequence: TGCGCCAGCAGCGGGGGGCCGGAGTTTATCAATGAGCAGTTCTTC.

This clonotype was observed a handful of times. V gene TRBV23-1 combines with J gene TRBJ2-2; D assignment may be TRBD1 or TRBD2 (5 bases each). TRBV23-1 is assigned to the ORF class and has an uncertain function. V was pared by 4 bases and J by 0 bases, with 12 bases between. The CDR3 is made up of 16 amino acids. The CDR3 bases are TGCGCCAGCAGTCGAGGGGTTCCATCGAACACCGGGGAGCTGTTTTTT. Protein product: CASSRGVPSNTGELFF.

Many counts were recorded for this clonotype. V usage is TRBV6-5 and J usage is TRBJ2-2; 12 bases align to TRBD1. The CDR3 has 18 residues. The germline V gene encodes CDR1 MNHEY and CDR2 SVGAGI. V was clipped by 2 bases and J by 4 bases; unmatched bases: 8. The CDR3 coding sequence is TGTGCCAGCAGTTACCAGGATCCGGGACAGGGGGCCACCGGGGAGCTGTTTTTT. This codes for CASSYQDPGQGATGELFF.

As concerns this clonotype: Since a much larger clone is just one base distant, this may be a read error. The chain uses TRBV7-9 and TRBJ1-1; D remains unclear. The CDR3 runs 13 residues. CDR1 is SEHNR, CDR2 FQNEAQ, per germline (reference sequence). Trimming pared 7 bases from V and 1 base from J, leaving 10 bases between. The CDR3 sequence is CASIRWENTEAFF. In DNA, the CDR3 is TGTGCCAGCATCCGATGGGAGAACACTGAAGCTTTCTTT.

This clonotype was picked up many times. The J gene is TRBJ2-1, the V gene TRBV7-9, with TRBD1 matching over 8 bases. J was trimmed by 4 bases and V by 6 bases; bases with no gene match: 11. CDR3 size: 16 residues. Looked up from germline, CDR1 is SEHNR and CDR2 is FQNEAQ (reference sequence). The CDR3 region is CASRGAARGRYNEQFF. The DNA of the CDR3 is TGTGCCAGCAGAGGGGCGGCCAGGGGGCGATACAATGAGCAGTTCTTC.

The chain combines TRBV29-1 with TRBJ2-1; 10 nucleotides line up with TRBD2. Looked up from germline, CDR1 is SQVTM and CDR2 is ANQGSEA. The trim removed 7 bases at V and 5 bases at J, leaving 5 bases unmatched. The length of the CDR3 is 13 residues. CDR3 protein: CSGSLAGDNEQFF. The CDR3 DNA follows: TGCAGCGGCTCTCTAGCGGGAGACAATGAGCAGTTCTTC.

Many counts were recorded for this clonotype. The chain joins TRBV20-1 to TRBJ2-1; D unresolved. The ends were cut back, 0 bases at V and 10 bases at J, with 7 bases in the middle. The CDR3 consists of 11 residues. CDR1 DFQATT and CDR2 SNEGSKA come from the germline V gene (reference sequence). CDR3 loop: CSARDKGEQFF. DNA of the CDR3: TGCAGTGCTAGAGATAAAGGGGAGCAGTTCTTC.

This clonotype was observed many times. It is unclear where the CDR3 begins or ends on the DNA, so no DNA is shown, and the CDR3 is as TCRdb lists it. The V call is TRBV27, the J call TRBJ1-2. Germline V gene data show CDR1 as MNHEY and CDR2 as SMNVEV (reference sequence). Both ends counted, the CDR3 spans 14 residues. The CDR3 protein is CASSSSTGPYGYTF.

This clonotype came up a few times. J is TRBJ2-7 and V is TRBV4-2; 8 positions agree with TRBD2. The CDR3 totals 15 residues. Trimming removed 1 base from V and 6 bases from J; junction bases left unmatched: 8. Looked up from germline, CDR1 is LGHNA and CDR2 is YNFKEQ. This chain's CDR3 is CASSQALSGKGEQYF. As DNA, the CDR3 is TGTGCCAGCAGCCAAGCCCTTAGCGGGAAGGGCGAGCAGTACTTC.

This clonotype has at least ten counts. The chain links TRBV7-8 to TRBJ2-5, with 9 bases that match TRBD1. V lost 6 bases and J lost 2; bases outside the gene matches: 7. Germline V gene data show CDR1 as SGHVS and CDR2 as FQNEAQ. This CDR3 comprises 15 residues. In DNA form, the CDR3 reads TGTGCCAGCAGGACAGGGGGTTACCCGCAAGAGACCCAGTACTTC. As protein: CASRTGGYPQETQYF.

This clonotype was seen more than once but under ten times. V usage is TRBV30 and J usage is TRBJ1-2, with TRBD1 identical over 8 bases. Germline assignment: CDR1 GTSNPN and CDR2 SVGIG (reference sequence). This CDR3 has 13 residues. V shed 5 bases, J shed 7 bases, and the junction held 9 bases outside the gene matches. CDR3 sequence: CAWQPQGARGYTF. CDR3 DNA: TGTGCCTGGCAACCCCAGGGGGCGCGTGGCTACACCTTC.

In this sample, this clonotype turned up many times. The chain is built from TRBV20-1 and TRBJ2-7; D unresolved. With 3 bases removed from V and 6 bases from J, the gap between germline ends came to 15 bases. The germline CDR1 and CDR2 sequences are DFQATT and SNEGSKA (reference sequence). CDR3 size: 13 residues. The CDR3 loop is CSASANAGSEQYF. Written as DNA, the CDR3 is TGCAGTGCTAGTGCCAATGCAGGCTCCGAGCAGTACTTC.